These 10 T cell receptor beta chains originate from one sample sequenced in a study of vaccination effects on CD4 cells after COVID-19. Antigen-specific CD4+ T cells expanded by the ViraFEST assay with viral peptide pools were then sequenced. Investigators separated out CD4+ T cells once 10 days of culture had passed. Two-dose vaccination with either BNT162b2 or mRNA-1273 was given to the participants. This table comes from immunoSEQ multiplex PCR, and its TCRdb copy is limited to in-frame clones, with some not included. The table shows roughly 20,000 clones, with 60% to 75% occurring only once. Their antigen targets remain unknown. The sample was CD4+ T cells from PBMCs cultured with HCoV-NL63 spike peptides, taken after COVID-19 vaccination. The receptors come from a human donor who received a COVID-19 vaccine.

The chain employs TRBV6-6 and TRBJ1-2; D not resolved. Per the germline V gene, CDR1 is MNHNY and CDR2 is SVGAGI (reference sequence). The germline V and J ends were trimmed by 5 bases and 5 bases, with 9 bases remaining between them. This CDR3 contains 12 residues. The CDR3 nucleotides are TGTGCCAGCAGTCCCTTTAAGTATGGCTACACCTTC. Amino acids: CASSPFKYGYTF.

The CDR3 DNA is TGTGCCAGCAGTGGGGATGGGGTAAATACGCAGTATTTT. Translating it yields CASSGDGVNTQYF. The V call is TRBV2, the J call TRBJ2-3; D ambiguous. The V end lost 4 bases, the J end lost 7 bases, and 12 bases lay between the germline ends. Germline V gene lookup returns CDR1 SNHLY and CDR2 FYNNEI. The CDR3 sequence is 13 residues long. Full variable domain (missing parts from reference TRBV2 and TRBJ2-3): EPEVTQTPSHQVTQMGQEVILRCVPISNHLYFYWYRQILGQKVEFLVSFYNNEISEKSEIFDDQFSVERPDGSNFTLKIRSTKLEDSAMYFCASSGDGVNTQYFGPGTRLTVL.

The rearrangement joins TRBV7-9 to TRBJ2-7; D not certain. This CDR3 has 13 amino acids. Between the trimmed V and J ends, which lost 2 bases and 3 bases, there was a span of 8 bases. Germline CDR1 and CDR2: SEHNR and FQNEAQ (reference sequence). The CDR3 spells CASSLKEFYEQYF. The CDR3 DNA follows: TGTGCCAGCAGCTTAAAGGAATTCTACGAGCAGTACTTC.

CDR3 in amino acids: CASSLDQGGSGSPNEQFF. The CDR3 nucleotides read TGTGCCAGCAGCTTAGACCAGGGAGGTAGCGGGAGTCCTAATGAGCAGTTCTTC. The chain employs TRBV11-3 and TRBJ2-1; 9 bases are shared with TRBD2. The CDR3 has 18 amino acids. J lost 7 bases, V lost 0 bases, and 13 bases had no gene match. CDR1 is SGHNT, CDR2 YENEEA, per germline.

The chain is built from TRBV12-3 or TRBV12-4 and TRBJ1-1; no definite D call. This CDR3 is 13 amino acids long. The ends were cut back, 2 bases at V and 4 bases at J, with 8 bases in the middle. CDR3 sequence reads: CASSLYEGTEAFF. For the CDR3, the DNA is TGTGCCAGCAGTTTATACGAGGGCACTGAAGCTTTCTTT.

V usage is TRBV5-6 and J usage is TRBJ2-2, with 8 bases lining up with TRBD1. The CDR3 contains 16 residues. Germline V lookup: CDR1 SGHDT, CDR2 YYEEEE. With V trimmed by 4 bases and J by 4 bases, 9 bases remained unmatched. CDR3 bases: TGTGCCAGCAGCCCCCGACAGGGGCGGGCCACCGGGGAGCTGTTTTTT. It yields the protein CASSPRQGRATGELFF.

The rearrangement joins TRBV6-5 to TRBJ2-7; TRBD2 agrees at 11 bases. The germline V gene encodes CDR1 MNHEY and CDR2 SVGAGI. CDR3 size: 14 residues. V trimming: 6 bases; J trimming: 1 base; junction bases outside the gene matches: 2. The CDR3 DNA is TGTGCCAGCAGAACTAGCGGGGGTTCCTACGAGCAGTACTTC. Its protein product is CASRTSGGSYEQYF.

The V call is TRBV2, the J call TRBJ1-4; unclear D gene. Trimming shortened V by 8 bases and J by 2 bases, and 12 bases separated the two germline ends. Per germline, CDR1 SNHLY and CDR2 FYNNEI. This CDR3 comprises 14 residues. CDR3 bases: TGTGCCAGCTCCCTCGGGGAGACTAATGAAAAACTGTTTTTT. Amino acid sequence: CASSLGETNEKLFF.

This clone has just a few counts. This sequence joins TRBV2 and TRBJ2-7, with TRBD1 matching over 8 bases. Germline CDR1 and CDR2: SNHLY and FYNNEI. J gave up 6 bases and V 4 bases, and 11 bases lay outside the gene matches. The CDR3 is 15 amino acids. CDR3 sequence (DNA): TGTGCCAGCAGTGGTTCGTCAGGGGGCCCACGCGAGCAGTACTTC. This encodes CASSGSSGGPREQYF.

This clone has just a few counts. CDR3: CASRSTGSPLHF. For the CDR3, the DNA is TGTGCCAGCAGGTCCACAGGTTCACCCCTCCACTTT. The chain joins TRBV9 to TRBJ1-6, with D maybe TRBD1 (5 bases). Germline CDR1 SGDLS, CDR2 YYNGEE. V dropped 5 bases and J dropped 9 bases, with 9 bases sitting between them. The CDR3 extends over 12 amino acids.